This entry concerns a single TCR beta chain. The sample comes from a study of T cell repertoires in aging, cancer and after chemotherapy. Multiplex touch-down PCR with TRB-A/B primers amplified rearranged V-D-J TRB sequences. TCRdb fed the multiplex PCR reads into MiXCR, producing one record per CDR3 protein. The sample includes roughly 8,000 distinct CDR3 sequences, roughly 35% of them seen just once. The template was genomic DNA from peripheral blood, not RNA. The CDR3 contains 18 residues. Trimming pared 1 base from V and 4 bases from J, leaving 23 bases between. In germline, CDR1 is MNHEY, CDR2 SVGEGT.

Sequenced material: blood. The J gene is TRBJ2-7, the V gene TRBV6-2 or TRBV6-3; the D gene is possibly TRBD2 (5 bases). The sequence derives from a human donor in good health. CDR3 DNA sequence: TGTGCCAGCAGTTACTTTTATGAGGGCCGTCAGAACCTATACGAGCAGTACTTC. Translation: CASSYFYEGRQNLYEQYF.